Listed below are T cell receptor beta chains from one sample, sequenced in a study of blood T cells in healthy people across ages. TCRdb ran MiXCR on the 5' RACE reads and lists one entry per CDR3 protein. In the table there are some 800,000 distinct CDR3 sequences, approximately 25% of which are singletons. These data also formed part of another study, on T cells of mothers and their children.

The sample comprised blood. Every receptor here comes from a boy between 10 and 17 years old in good health. CDR3s include the opening cysteine and the closing phenylalanine or tryptophan. The order of the fields is V gene, J gene, D gene, clone size, CDR3 protein, CDR3 DNA. The D gene is left open where the match is weak. Some rows have no size entry. The others give once, few or many, or a class for an expanded clone.

V gene: TRBV20-1
J gene: TRBJ2-5
D gene: NA
clone size: NA
CDR3 protein: CSARMGHVGYQETQYF
CDR3 DNA: TGCAGTGCTAGAATGGGACACGTCGGGTACCAAGAGACCCAGTACTTC

V gene: TRBV20-1
J gene: TRBJ2-5
D gene: NA
clone size: NA
CDR3 protein: CSAAPGETQYF
CDR3 DNA: TGCAGTGCCGCCCCCGGCGAGACCCAGTACTTC

V gene: TRBV5-1
J gene: TRBJ2-5
D gene: NA
clone size: NA
CDR3 protein: CASSLVPAVQETQYF
CDR3 DNA: TGCGCCAGCAGCTTGGTACCGGCCGTACAAGAGACCCAGTACTTC

V gene: TRBV2
J gene: TRBJ2-5
D gene: NA
clone size: NA
CDR3 protein: CASMEWASETQYF
CDR3 DNA: TGTGCCAGCATGGAGTGGGCGTCCGAGACCCAGTACTTC

V gene: TRBV6-5
J gene: TRBJ2-2
D gene: TRBD1
clone size: few
CDR3 protein: CASTRTGFTGELFF
CDR3 DNA: TGTGCCAGCACCCGGACAGGGTTTACCGGGGAGCTGTTTTTT

V gene: TRBV4-1
J gene: TRBJ2-1
D gene: TRBD2
clone size: NA
CDR3 protein: CASSQLLGGSSYNEQFF
CDR3 DNA: TGCGCCAGCAGCCAACTACTAGGCGGGAGCTCCTACAATGAGCAGTTCTTC

V gene: TRBV18
J gene: TRBJ2-5
D gene: TRBD2
clone size: few
CDR3 protein: CASSPWTSGDQETQYF
CDR3 DNA: TGTGCCAGCTCACCGTGGACTAGCGGGGACCAAGAGACCCAGTACTTC

V gene: TRBV20-1
J gene: TRBJ1-1
D gene: NA
clone size: NA
CDR3 protein: CSARDGPLMNTEAFF
CDR3 DNA: TGCAGTGCTAGAGACGGACCGCTGATGAACACTGAAGCTTTCTTT

V gene: TRBV13
J gene: TRBJ1-3
D gene: TRBD1
clone size: few
CDR3 protein: CASSVRSAAGGEGTGNTIYF
CDR3 DNA: TGTGCCAGCAGCGTACGATCGGCGGCAGGGGGCGAGGGCACTGGAAACACCATATATTTT

V gene: TRBV3-1
J gene: TRBJ2-4
D gene: NA
clone size: NA
CDR3 protein: CASSQDLLAAQGYKNIQYF
CDR3 DNA: TGTGCCAGCAGCCAAGATCTTCTGGCAGCGCAAGGGTATAAAAACATTCAGTACTTC

V gene: TRBV7-9
J gene: TRBJ2-2
D gene: NA
clone size: NA
CDR3 protein: CASSSSVGGAPNTGELFF
CDR3 DNA: TGTGCCAGCAGCTCTAGCGTGGGGGGCGCCCCGAACACCGGGGAGCTGTTTTTT

V gene: TRBV7-6
J gene: TRBJ2-7
D gene: TRBD2
clone size: few
CDR3 protein: CASSGTSGSTYEQYF
CDR3 DNA: TGTGCCAGCAGCGGGACTAGCGGTTCAACCTACGAGCAGTACTTC

V gene: TRBV18
J gene: TRBJ2-7
D gene: NA
clone size: NA
CDR3 protein: CASSPWAGNSYEQYF
CDR3 DNA: TGTGCCAGCTCACCTTGGGCAGGCAATTCCTACGAGCAGTACTTC

V gene: TRBV5-5
J gene: TRBJ1-3
D gene: NA
clone size: few
CDR3 protein: CASSPGQMTGNTIYF
CDR3 DNA: TGTGCCAGCAGCCCCGGACAGATGACTGGAAACACCATATATTTT

V gene: TRBV2
J gene: TRBJ1-5
D gene: TRBD1
clone size: few
CDR3 protein: CASSEMPDRVGQPQHF
CDR3 DNA: TGTGCCAGCAGTGAAATGCCCGACAGGGTTGGGCAGCCCCAGCATTTT

V gene: TRBV6-5
J gene: TRBJ1-2
D gene: NA
clone size: NA
CDR3 protein: CASRRGVAYGYTF
CDR3 DNA: TGTGCCAGCAGGAGGGGAGTAGCCTATGGCTACACCTTC

V gene: TRBV14
J gene: TRBJ2-5
D gene: NA
clone size: NA
CDR3 protein: CASSQGNRVWQETQYF
CDR3 DNA: TGTGCCAGCAGCCAAGGAAACAGGGTCTGGCAAGAGACCCAGTACTTC

V gene: TRBV15
J gene: TRBJ2-5
D gene: TRBD2
clone size: many
CDR3 protein: CATSRVSGRIETQYF
CDR3 DNA: TGTGCCACCAGCAGAGTCAGCGGGAGAATAGAGACCCAGTACTTC

V gene: TRBV7-9
J gene: TRBJ1-1
D gene: TRBD1
clone size: NA
CDR3 protein: CASSIAEGAAFF
CDR3 DNA: TGTGCCAGCAGCATCGCGGAGGGGGCCGCTTTCTTT

V gene: TRBV10-3
J gene: TRBJ1-5
D gene: TRBD1
clone size: few
CDR3 protein: CAISGDRGRGSQPQHF
CDR3 DNA: TGTGCCATCTCCGGGGACAGGGGACGAGGTAGTCAGCCCCAGCATTTT

V gene: TRBV20-1
J gene: TRBJ1-1
D gene: NA
clone size: few
CDR3 protein: CSATQGRTTEAFF
CDR3 DNA: TGCAGTGCTACCCAGGGGAGGACGACTGAAGCTTTCTTT

V gene: TRBV7-2
J gene: TRBJ2-7
D gene: NA
clone size: NA
CDR3 protein: CASSLGGSKAESSYEQYF
CDR3 DNA: TGTGCCAGCAGCTTAGGAGGCAGTAAAGCGGAGAGCTCCTACGAGCAGTACTTC

V gene: TRBV7-9
J gene: TRBJ2-1
D gene: NA
clone size: few
CDR3 protein: CASSPLLVPSYNEQFF
CDR3 DNA: TGTGCCAGCAGCCCGCTGCTTGTTCCCTCCTACAATGAGCAGTTCTTC

V gene: TRBV11-1
J gene: TRBJ2-5
D gene: TRBD2
clone size: NA
CDR3 protein: CASSPLTGTSEFF
CDR3 DNA: TGTGCCAGCAGCCCGCTCACCGGGACTAGCGAGTTCTTC

V gene: TRBV6-2/TRBV6-3
J gene: TRBJ2-7
D gene: NA
clone size: NA
CDR3 protein: CASSYSYSDEQYF
CDR3 DNA: TGTGCCAGCAGTTACAGTTATAGCGACGAGCAGTACTTC

V gene: TRBV10-3
J gene: TRBJ2-3
D gene: NA
clone size: NA
CDR3 protein: CAISDRVSTDTQYF
CDR3 DNA: TGTGCCATCAGTGACAGGGTTTCCACAGATACGCAGTATTTT

V gene: TRBV28
J gene: TRBJ2-7
D gene: TRBD1
clone size: NA
CDR3 protein: CASSSPTGTGDYEQYF
CDR3 DNA: TGTGCCAGCAGTTCTCCTACCGGGACAGGAGATTACGAGCAGTACTTC

V gene: TRBV11-2
J gene: TRBJ1-2
D gene: NA
clone size: few
CDR3 protein: CASSPHQYGYTF
CDR3 DNA: TGTGCCAGCAGCCCCCATCAGTATGGCTACACCTTC

V gene: TRBV4-3
J gene: TRBJ2-2
D gene: NA
clone size: NA
CDR3 protein: CASSQDPTANTGELFF
CDR3 DNA: TGCGCCAGCAGCCAAGATCCCACCGCGAACACCGGGGAGCTGTTTTTT

V gene: TRBV6-2/TRBV6-3
J gene: TRBJ2-7
D gene: TRBD2
clone size: NA
CDR3 protein: CASNGGGLAGKYEQYF
CDR3 DNA: TGTGCCAGCAATGGAGGAGGACTAGCGGGGAAATACGAGCAGTACTTC

V gene: TRBV7-9
J gene: TRBJ2-7
D gene: NA
clone size: NA
CDR3 protein: CASSIDGDSYEQYF
CDR3 DNA: TGTGCCAGCAGCATAGACGGAGACTCCTACGAGCAGTACTTC

V gene: TRBV6-5
J gene: TRBJ2-5
D gene: NA
clone size: few
CDR3 protein: CASSYSMSRALQETQYF
CDR3 DNA: TGTGCCAGCAGTTACTCGATGTCCCGAGCCCTCCAAGAGACCCAGTACTTC

V gene: TRBV20-1
J gene: TRBJ1-1
D gene: NA
clone size: few
CDR3 protein: CSARDRGAGAIYLPEAFF
CDR3 DNA: TGCAGTGCTAGAGACCGAGGAGCGGGGGCCATATATCTTCCTGAAGCTTTCTTT

V gene: TRBV29-1
J gene: TRBJ2-5
D gene: NA
clone size: few
CDR3 protein: CSVDVGTRYQETQYF
CDR3 DNA: TGCAGCGTTGACGTAGGGACCCGATATCAAGAGACCCAGTACTTC

V gene: TRBV7-2
J gene: TRBJ2-7
D gene: NA
clone size: NA
CDR3 protein: CASSLEGGQAYEQYF
CDR3 DNA: TGTGCCAGCAGCTTAGAGGGCGGCCAGGCGTACGAGCAGTACTTC

V gene: TRBV7-2
J gene: TRBJ2-5
D gene: TRBD2
clone size: NA
CDR3 protein: CASSQRTSGIQETQYF
CDR3 DNA: TGTGCCAGCAGCCAGAGGACTAGCGGGATTCAAGAGACCCAGTACTTC

V gene: TRBV4-1
J gene: TRBJ2-5
D gene: TRBD2
clone size: few
CDR3 protein: CASSYGLATETQYF
CDR3 DNA: TGCGCCAGCAGCTACGGACTAGCGACAGAGACCCAGTACTTC

V gene: TRBV6-1
J gene: TRBJ2-5
D gene: NA
clone size: NA
CDR3 protein: CASSESGFETQYF
CDR3 DNA: TGTGCCAGCAGTGAGTCTGGGTTCGAGACCCAGTACTTC